One sample yielded the 19 T cell receptor beta chains listed below, sequenced in a study of T cells after yellow fever vaccination. TCRdb reprocessed the 5' RACE reads via MiXCR and lists one record per CDR3 protein. The table has a few hundred thousand distinct CDR3 sequences, about 5.2% seen once; the top ten hold more than 3%. The source was CD4+ T cells sorted from PBMCs, collected on the day of the yellow fever booster vaccination. The receptors stem from a man younger than 35 who received the YFV17D yellow fever vaccine.

This clonotype was detected many times. V usage is TRBV7-2 and J usage is TRBJ2-3, with D maybe TRBD2 (5 bases). The CDR3 runs to 14 residues. Germline lookup yields CDR1 SGHTA and CDR2 FQGNSA. V dropped 3 bases and J dropped 4 bases, with 11 bases sitting between them. DNA for the CDR3: TGTGCCAGCAGCTTTTCCCGGGGATCAGATACGCAGTATTTT. This encodes CASSFSRGSDTQYF.

The chain has TRBV6-6 and TRBJ1-5, with 7 bases matching TRBD1. This CDR3 spans 13 amino acids. Per the germline V gene, CDR1 is MNHNY and CDR2 is SVGAGI (reference sequence). Trimming took 6 bases from V and 5 from J; bases not matched to a gene: 4. CDR3: CASRDRRDQPQHF. The CDR3 DNA is TGTGCCAGCAGGGACAGGCGAGATCAGCCCCAGCATTTT.

This clonotype has a count of ten or more. The chain employs TRBV12-3 or TRBV12-4 and TRBJ2-7; TRBD2 might be the D (5 bases). With 8 bases removed from V and 0 bases from J, the gap between germline ends came to 17 bases. The CDR3 sequence is 15 residues long. The CDR3: CASAPGKWSSYEQYF. The CDR3 bases are TGTGCCAGCGCCCCGGGGAAGTGGAGCTCCTACGAGCAGTACTTC.

This clonotype was seen many times. The gene calls are TRBV7-2 and TRBJ2-3, with D hard to call. CDR1 is SGHTA, CDR2 FQGNSA, per germline. The germline V and J ends were trimmed by 1 base and 1 base, with 9 bases remaining between them. This CDR3 region has 15 residues. CDR3 residues: CASSLVVFGTDTQYF. The CDR3 region has the DNA TGTGCCAGCAGCTTAGTAGTGTTCGGCACAGATACGCAGTATTTT.

J is TRBJ1-6 and V is TRBV10-3; a possible D gene is TRBD1 (5 bases). Per germline, CDR1 ENHRY and CDR2 SYGVKD. V dropped 2 bases and J dropped 9 bases, with 8 bases sitting between them. The CDR3 has 13 amino acids. The CDR3, as DNA: TGTGCCATCAGTGAGCATCAGGGTTCACCCCTCCACTTT. Residues: CAISEHQGSPLHF.

The V and J genes are TRBV27 and TRBJ2-1; 9 bases map to TRBD1. CDR1 is MNHEY, CDR2 SMNVEV, per germline (reference sequence). The CDR3 is made up of 13 amino acids. With 4 bases clipped from V and 12 bases from J, the junction kept 7 bases outside the gene matches. The CDR3: CASSSTGGGGQFF. CDR3 bases: TGTGCCAGCAGTTCAACAGGGGGCGGGGGGCAGTTCTTC.

V gene TRBV7-2 combines with J gene TRBJ1-2, with D possibly matching TRBD1 (5 bases). Germline V gives CDR1 SGHTA, CDR2 FQGNSA. This CDR3 has 14 residues. Trimming stripped 7 bases from V and 7 bases from J, with 19 bases between. Written as DNA, the CDR3 is TGTGCCAGCACCCCGGGGGGTGGGTTGGGTGGCTACACCTTC. Translated, it gives CASTPGGGLGGYTF.

At least ten counts were recorded for this clonotype. The genes are TRBV11-3 and TRBJ2-7; no reliable D call. CDR1 and CDR2 (germline): SGHNT, YENEEA. This CDR3 region has 13 residues. Deletions cut 3 bases from V and 0 bases from J, with 6 bases between. CDR3 nucleotides: TGTGCCAGCAGCTTGGCTAGCTCCTACGAGCAGTACGTC. Its protein product is CASSLASSYEQYV.

Only a few counts were recorded for this clonotype. This chain connects TRBV14 to TRBJ2-5, with TRBD1 matching over 8 bases. V gave up 4 bases and J gave up 7 bases; unmatched junction bases: 11. The CDR3 runs 15 residues. CDR1 SGHDN and CDR2 FVKESK come from the germline V gene. The CDR3 loop is CASSRLTGAKLTQYF. The CDR3 region has the DNA TGTGCCAGCAGCCGGTTGACAGGGGCGAAATTGACCCAGTACTTC.

This clonotype appeared a few times. The genes are TRBV12-3 or TRBV12-4 and TRBJ2-5; D may be TRBD2 (6 bases). Trimming cost V 5 bases and J 1 base, with 17 bases left between them. CDR3 length: 16 amino acids. The CDR3 protein is CASSRGWGKAQETQYF. The CDR3 DNA sequence: TGTGCCAGCAGTCGGGGGTGGGGGAAAGCCCAAGAGACCCAGTACTTC.

The sample holds a few counts of this clonotype. This chain connects TRBV20-1 to TRBJ2-3; 10 nucleotides match TRBD2. The CDR3 length is 15 residues. V lost 6 bases to trimming and J lost 2 bases; unmatched junction nucleotides: 8. Germline V gives CDR1 DFQATT, CDR2 SNEGSKA (reference sequence). The CDR3 DNA sequence: TGCAGTGCAGAAACTAGCGGGGAAGCCACAGATACGCAGTATTTT. Protein product: CSAETSGEATDTQYF.

This clonotype was counted many times. CDR3 sequence reads: CASSFWGGPFNEQFF. The DNA for the CDR3 is TGTGCCAGCAGTTTCTGGGGGGGCCCCTTCAATGAGCAGTTCTTC. The rearrangement joins TRBV6-2 or TRBV6-3 to TRBJ2-1, with a weak D call TRBD2 (7 bases). V was clipped by 4 bases and J by 6 bases, with 16 bases between them. Germline assignment: CDR1 MNHEY and CDR2 SVGEGT. This CDR3 is built from 15 residues.

A few counts support this clonotype. The chain couples TRBV2 to TRBJ1-5, with 9 bases fitting TRBD1. The CDR3 has 15 amino acids. The J segment lost 5 bases and the V segment lost 7 bases, leaving 9 bases of the junction unmatched. Per germline, CDR1 SNHLY and CDR2 FYNNEI. DNA of the CDR3: TGTGCCAGCACCCCGAACAGGGGGCTGGATCAGCCCCAGCATTTT. Translated, it gives CASTPNRGLDQPQHF.

At least ten counts were recorded for this clonotype. The V gene is TRBV7-9, the J gene TRBJ1-6; D gene uncertain. Looked up from germline, CDR1 is SEHNR and CDR2 is FQNEAQ (reference sequence). The CDR3 spans 13 residues. V was pared by 5 bases and J by 7 bases, with 9 bases between. CDR3 DNA: TGTGCCAGCAGCGCCACGGGAAATTCACCCCTCCACTTT. Translated, it gives CASSATGNSPLHF.

This clonotype has just a few counts. The rearrangement links TRBV7-9 to TRBJ1-3; 7 bases are a match to TRBD1. Germline V CDR1 and CDR2: SEHNR, FQNEAQ (reference sequence). Trimming at V came to 7 bases and at J to 2 bases, leaving 8 bases not matched to a gene. The CDR3 length is 15 residues. This CDR3 reads CASIYDRDAGNTIYF. The CDR3 region has the DNA TGTGCCAGCATCTATGACAGGGACGCTGGAAACACCATATATTTT.

This clonotype was observed a single time. The rearrangement uses TRBV29-1 and TRBJ2-5, with TRBD2 matching 10 bases. Per germline, CDR1 SQVTM and CDR2 ANQGSEA. Losses at the gene ends were 4 bases for V and 5 bases for J; bases not matched to a gene: 10. The CDR3 contains 15 residues. The CDR3 coding sequence is TGCAGCGTTGTCTCTAGCGGGGGCCCCGGGGAGACCCAGTACTTC. It encodes CSVVSSGGPGETQYF.

This clonotype has only a few counts. The CDR3 reads CASRSGGAGPDTQYF. The CDR3 DNA sequence: TGTGCCAGCAGGTCCGGGGGGGCGGGCCCAGATACGCAGTATTTT. The chain recombines TRBV27 with TRBJ2-3; 8 positions agree with TRBD2. V lost 6 bases and J lost 4; bases outside the gene matches: 9. Germline assignment: CDR1 MNHEY and CDR2 SMNVEV (reference sequence). The CDR3 extends over 15 amino acids.

This clonotype occurred many times. V is TRBV7-2 and J is TRBJ1-1, with TRBD1 matching 10 bases. The J segment lost 1 base and the V segment lost 2 bases, leaving 1 base of the junction unmatched. Germline assignment: CDR1 SGHTA and CDR2 FQGNSA. The CDR3 extends over 15 amino acids. The CDR3 loop is CASSLRDRGNTEAFF. CDR3 DNA: TGTGCCAGCAGCTTAAGGGACAGGGGGAACACTGAAGCTTTCTTT.

J is TRBJ1-1 and V is TRBV2; D gene uncertain. There are 13 residues in the CDR3. Germline V gene sequence: CDR1 SNHLY, CDR2 FYNNEI. V was cut by 4 bases and J by 6 bases, with 12 bases left in between. The DNA of the CDR3 is TGTGCCAGCAGTGGCTTAACAGTCTCTGAAGCTTTCTTT. Encoded protein: CASSGLTVSEAFF. Using reference TRBV2 and TRBJ1-1 for the parts outside the CDR3, the full variable domain is EPEVTQTPSHQVTQMGQEVILRCVPISNHLYFYWYRQILGQKVEFLVSFYNNEISEKSEIFDDQFSVERPDGSNFTLKIRSTKLEDSAMYFCASSGLTVSEAFFGQGTRLTVV.